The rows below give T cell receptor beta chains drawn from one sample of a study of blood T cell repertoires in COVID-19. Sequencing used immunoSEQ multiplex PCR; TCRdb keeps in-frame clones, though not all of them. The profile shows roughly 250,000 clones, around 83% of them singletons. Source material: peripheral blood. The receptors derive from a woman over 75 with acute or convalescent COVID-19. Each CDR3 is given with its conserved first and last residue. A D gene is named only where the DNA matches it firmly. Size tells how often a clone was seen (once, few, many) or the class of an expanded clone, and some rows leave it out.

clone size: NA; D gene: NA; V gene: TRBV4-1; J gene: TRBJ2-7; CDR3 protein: CASSGRGEQYF; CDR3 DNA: TGCGCCAGCAGCGGCCGGGGCGAGCAGTACTTC
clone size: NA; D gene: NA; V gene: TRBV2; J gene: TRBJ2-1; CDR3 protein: CASRVVAPSGHEQFF; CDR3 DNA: TGTGCCAGCAGGGTGGTGGCCCCCTCAGGCCATGAGCAGTTCTTC
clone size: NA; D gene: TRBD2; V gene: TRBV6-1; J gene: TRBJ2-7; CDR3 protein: CASSDTSGGPRATYEQYF; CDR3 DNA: TGTGCCAGCAGTGATACTAGCGGGGGGCCCAGAGCTACCTACGAGCAGTACTTC
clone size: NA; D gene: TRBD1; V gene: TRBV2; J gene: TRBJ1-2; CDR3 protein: CASSKWAPQEQGSSTF; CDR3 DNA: TGTGCCAGCAGCAAGTGGGCCCCCCAAGAACAGGGGTCGAGCACCTTC
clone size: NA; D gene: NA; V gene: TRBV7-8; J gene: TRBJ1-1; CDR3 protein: CASSLLVGGLTFNTEAFF; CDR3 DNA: TGTGCCAGCAGCTTATTGGTAGGCGGGCTGACCTTTAACACTGAAGCTTTCTTT
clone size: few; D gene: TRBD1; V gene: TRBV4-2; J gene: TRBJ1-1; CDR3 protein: CASSPRTGTTEAFF; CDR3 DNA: TGTGCCAGCAGCCCCAGGACAGGGACCACTGAAGCTTTCTTT
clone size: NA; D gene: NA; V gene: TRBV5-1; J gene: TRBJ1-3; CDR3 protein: CASSLGDTGNTIYF; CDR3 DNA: TGCGCCAGCAGCTTGGGAGACACTGGAAACACCATATATTTT
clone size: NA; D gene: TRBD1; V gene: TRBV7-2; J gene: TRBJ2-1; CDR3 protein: CASSPGTGVYNEQFF; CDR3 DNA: TGTGCCAGCAGCCCCGGGACAGGCGTCTACAATGAGCAGTTCTTC
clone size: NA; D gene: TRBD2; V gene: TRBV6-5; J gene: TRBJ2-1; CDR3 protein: CASKPSGGADEQFF; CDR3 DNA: TGTGCCAGCAAGCCTAGCGGGGGGGCCGATGAGCAGTTCTTC
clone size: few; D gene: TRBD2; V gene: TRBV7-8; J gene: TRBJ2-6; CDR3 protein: CASSLGYSSGGNLSPGANVLTF; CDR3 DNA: TGTGCCAGCAGCTTAGGCTATTCTAGCGGGGGGAATCTGAGCCCTGGGGCCAACGTCCTGACTTTC
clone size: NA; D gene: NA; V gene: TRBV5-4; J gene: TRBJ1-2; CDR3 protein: CASSLGPAGPSGYTF; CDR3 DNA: TGTGCCAGCAGCTTGGGGCCGGCAGGCCCCTCTGGCTACACCTTC
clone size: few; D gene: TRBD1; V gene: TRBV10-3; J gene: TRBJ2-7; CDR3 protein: CAISEAGGYEQYF; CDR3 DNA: TGTGCCATCAGTGAGGCAGGGGGTTACGAGCAGTACTTC
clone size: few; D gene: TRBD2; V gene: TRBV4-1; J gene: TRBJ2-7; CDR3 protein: CASSPRTVTGLAGIAQYF; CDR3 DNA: TGCGCCAGCAGCCCACGGACAGTGACCGGACTAGCGGGGATCGCGCAGTACTTC
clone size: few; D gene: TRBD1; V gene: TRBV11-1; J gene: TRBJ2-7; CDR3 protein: CASSMTGNRYEQYF; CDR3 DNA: TGTGCCAGCAGCATGACAGGGAACCGCTACGAGCAGTACTTC
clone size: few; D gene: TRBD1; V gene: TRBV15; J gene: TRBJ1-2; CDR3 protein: CATSPTRTGTGGYTF; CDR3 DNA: TGTGCCACCAGCCCCACGAGGACAGGGACGGGTGGCTACACCTTC